The clone carrying this T cell receptor beta chain was found once. What it binds is unknown. The CDR3 extends over 12 amino acids. Germline V gives CDR1 LNHDA, CDR2 SQIVND (reference sequence). Trimming pared 4 bases from V and 8 bases from J, leaving 11 bases between. The data were obtained in a study of cytomegalovirus exposure and HLA in healthy donors. Regarding the study as a whole: A few CMV-associated chains proved CMV antigen-specific in vitro. Segments of the TCR beta V type were, in most cases, productive about 87% or about 30% of the time in an earlier analysis.

13 Jbeta primers and 60 Vbeta primers were used for the PCR. Sequenced by immunoSEQ multiplex PCR; TCRdb stores in-frame clones only, minus some. Here the sample spans 220,000 or so clones, 65% to 80% being singletons. The chain couples TRBV19 to TRBJ1-2; tentative D call: TRBD1 (6 bases). Sequencing used PBMCs. This receptor was identified in a man aged 50 to 60 in good health and CMV-seronegative. CDR3 DNA: TGTGCCAGTAGTACCACAGGGTTCGGCTACACCTTC. Its translation is CASSTTGFGYTF.